Below are 8 T cell receptor beta chains sequenced from a single sample in a study of blood T cell repertoires in COVID-19. The table came from immunoSEQ multiplex PCR; TCRdb's copy has only in-frame clones and leaves some out. The sample has around 100,000 clones; just under 80% are singletons. The sample was peripheral blood. These receptors were collected from a woman aged 70-85 years with acute or convalescent COVID-19.

As DNA, the CDR3 is TGTGCCAGTAGTTCCCGCCGGGTGGGACAGATTTCCTACGAGCAGTACTTC. Translation: CASSSRRVGQISYEQYF. The V gene is TRBV19, the J gene TRBJ2-7, with TRBD1 matching over 7 bases. The V and J ends lost 5 bases and 1 base, in that order; junction bases with no gene match: 14. Germline V lookup: CDR1 LNHDA, CDR2 SQIVND (reference sequence). The CDR3 spans 17 residues.

V usage is TRBV6-4 and J usage is TRBJ1-6; tentative D call: TRBD1 (5 bases). Germline V gene data show CDR1 as MRHNA and CDR2 as SNTAGT. Trimming left V 3 bases short and J 8 bases short, with 14 bases between. This CDR3 has 15 amino acids. DNA for the CDR3: TGTGCCAGCAGTGAGGACACATTACGGTATTCACCCCTCCACTTT. It translates to CASSEDTLRYSPLHF.

This clone was picked up a small number of times. The genes are TRBV7-2 and TRBJ1-1, with D possibly TRBD1 on 5 matching bases. This CDR3 region has 14 residues. Trimming took 5 bases from V and 7 from J, leaving 17 bases between them. From germline, CDR1 is SGHTA and CDR2 FQGNSA. DNA of the CDR3: TGTGCCAGCAGCCCCCCGTCCGGGGGAAATGAAGCTTTCTTT. This codes for CASSPPSGGNEAFF.

This clone has only a few counts. The chain carries TRBV7-3 and TRBJ2-2; 7 nucleotides agree with TRBD2. The J segment lost 1 base and the V segment lost 5 bases, leaving 7 bases of the junction unmatched. The CDR3 has 16 amino acids. The germline V gene has CDR1 SGHTA and CDR2 FQGTGA. The CDR3: CASSQTSPKNTGELFF. The CDR3 bases are TGTGCCAGCAGCCAGACTAGCCCAAAGAACACCGGGGAGCTGTTTTTT.

The V and J genes are TRBV30 and TRBJ1-2; tentative D call: TRBD1 (6 bases). The CDR3 extends over 12 amino acids. Trimming left V 4 bases short and J 5 bases short, with 11 bases between. The germline CDR1 and CDR2 sequences are GTSNPN and SVGIG (reference sequence). The CDR3 sequence is CAWTTGPYGYTF. Here the CDR3 DNA reads TGTGCCTGGACTACAGGGCCTTATGGCTACACCTTC. The variable domain in full, completed from reference TRBV30 and TRBJ1-2, reads SQTIHQWPATLVQPVGSPLSLECTVEGTSNPNLYWYRQAAGRGLQLLFYSVGIGQISSEVPQNLSASRPQDRQFILSSKKLLLSDSGFYLCAWTTGPYGYTFGSGTRLTVV.

The chain is built from TRBV28 and TRBJ1-4; D may be TRBD1 (5 bases). Trimming cost V 8 bases and J 4 bases, with 14 bases left between them. Germline V gene data show CDR1 as MDHEN and CDR2 as SYDVKM. The CDR3 contains 14 residues. This CDR3 reads CASWGGVLNEKLFF. The CDR3 DNA follows: TGTGCCAGCTGGGGCGGGGTCCTTAATGAAAAACTGTTTTTT.

Concerning this clone itself: Other DNA sequences from this sample encode an identical CDR3 as well. The V call is TRBV5-1, the J call TRBJ2-7; 11 nucleotides match TRBD2. The CDR3 extends over 15 amino acids. Trimming at V came to 0 bases and at J to 4 bases, leaving 3 bases not matched to a gene. Germline V gives CDR1 SGHRS, CDR2 YFSETQ. CDR3 loop: CASSLDSGGAYEQYF. CDR3 in DNA: TGCGCCAGCAGCTTGGATAGCGGGGGGGCATACGAGCAGTACTTC. Combining the CDR3 with reference TRBV5-1 and TRBJ2-7 gives the whole variable domain KAGVTQTPRYLIKTRGQQVTLSCSPISGHRSVSWYQQTPGQGLQFLFEYFSETQRNKGNFPGRFSGRQFSNSRSEMNVSTLELGDSALYLCASSLDSGGAYEQYFGPGTRLTVT.

The V gene is TRBV15, the J gene TRBJ1-1; D ambiguous. This CDR3 has 13 residues. Germline CDR1 reads LNHNV; CDR2 reads YYDKDF (reference sequence). V lost 5 bases to trimming and J lost 0 bases, with 7 bases between them. The CDR3 DNA reads as TGTGCCACCAGCGCGTCCGTGAACACTGAAGCTTTCTTT. The encoded protein is CATSASVNTEAFF.